The TCR beta chain under discussion was sequenced for a study of T-cell reconstitution after alpha-beta-depleted transplantation in children. Unique molecular identifiers were used in preparing the TCRbeta library. TCRdb re-called the PCR reads through MiXCR, storing one row per CDR3 protein. The sample lists around 680,000 distinct CDR3 sequences, roughly 15% seen once, with about 1.1% in the top ten. This clonotype occurred a few times. Sequences were derived from PBMCs from the stem cell graft donor, sampled from the stem cell graft. The sequence was obtained from a human donor who donated a stem cell graft to a child with acute myeloid leukemia.

CDR3: CASSFRQSYNEQFF. CDR3 coding DNA: TGTGCCAGCAGTTTTAGGCAGTCCTACAATGAGCAGTTCTTC. The V call is TRBV28, the J call TRBJ2-1; D gene unclear. CDR3 length: 14 residues. From germline, CDR1 is MDHEN and CDR2 SYDVKM. V was shortened by 3 bases and J by 1 base, with 7 bases between the two germline ends.